Each of the 23 T cell receptor beta chains below was sequenced from the same sample in a study of human T cells and chemical hapten exposure. TCRdb fed the RACE reads into MiXCR, producing one record per CDR3 protein. In the table there are 300,000 to 400,000 distinct CDR3 sequences, around 7% of which are singletons. The time point here: patch test 1, 2 weeks after DPC sensitization. Treatment in this sample: therapeutic diphenylcyclopropenone sensitization with weekly scalp DPC. The starting material was whole blood, obtained in connection with sensitization to the hapten diphenylcyclopropenone (DPC). Source of these receptors: a woman aged 18-35 years with alopecia areata. Some clones in this sample may be carry-over from other donors' samples.

This chain joins TRBV7-9 and TRBJ1-6; D call uncertain. The germline CDR1 and CDR2 sequences are SEHNR and FQNEAQ (reference sequence). V was trimmed by 5 bases and J by 6 bases, leaving 8 bases between them. The length of the CDR3 is 13 residues. The CDR3 sequence is CASSTSSNSPLHF. The CDR3 DNA sequence: TGTGCCAGCAGCACCTCGTCTAATTCACCCCTCCACTTT.

The chain joins TRBV3-1 to TRBJ1-2, with TRBD1 as a possible D gene (5 bases). Trimming removed 4 bases from V and 14 bases from J, with 17 bases in between. Germline assignment: CDR1 LGHDT and CDR2 YNNKEL (reference sequence). This CDR3 contains 12 residues. As DNA, the CDR3 is TGTGCCAGCAGCCTGCGAGGGGCCCACTCTACCTTC. Translation gives CASSLRGAHSTF. The variable domain in full, with the rest retrieved from reference TRBV3-1 and TRBJ1-2, is DTAVSQTPKYLVTQMGNDKSIKCEQNLGHDTMYWYKQDSKKFLKIMFSYNNKELIINETVPNRFSPKSPDKAHLNLHINSLELGDSAVYFCASSLRGAHSTFGSGTRLTVV.

This clonotype was seen repeatedly, ten times or more. The CDR3 DNA reads as TGTGCCATCAGTGAGGGGGCATCCTCCTACAATGAGCAGTTCTTC. Its protein product is CAISEGASSYNEQFF. V usage is TRBV10-3 and J usage is TRBJ2-1; D is perhaps TRBD1 (5 bases). Germline CDR1 reads ENHRY; CDR2 reads SYGVKD. V lost 2 bases and J 0 bases, leaving 8 bases between the germline ends. CDR3 size: 15 residues.

This clonotype turned up a few times. This chain joins TRBV6-5 and TRBJ2-1; maybe TRBD2 (5 bases). Germline values: CDR1 MNHEY, CDR2 SVGAGI. This CDR3 is built from 14 residues. With 2 bases removed from V and 3 bases from J, the gap between germline ends came to 8 bases. Written as DNA, the CDR3 is TGTGCCAGCAGTTACACCAGCGGCTACAATGAGCAGTTCTTC. Translated: CASSYTSGYNEQFF.

The sample holds many counts of this clonotype. A junction boundary mismatches the germline segment, possibly from a read error. CDR3 bases: TGTGCCAGCAGTGAACGGGGGAGAAGAGCCTTC. It yields the protein CASSERGRRAF. The chain recombines TRBV2 with TRBJ2-7, with D maybe TRBD2 (6 bases). This CDR3 spans 11 amino acids. Looked up from germline, CDR1 is SNHLY and CDR2 is FYNNEI.

The chain couples TRBV4-3 to TRBJ1-5; no clear D. The germline V gene has CDR1 LGHNA and CDR2 YSLEER. There are 12 residues in the CDR3. Trimming pared 0 bases from V and 5 bases from J, leaving 2 bases between. CDR3 amino acids: CASSQDDQPQHF. CDR3 nucleotide sequence: TGCGCCAGCAGCCAAGACGATCAGCCCCAGCATTTT.

The rearrangement links TRBV7-2 to TRBJ1-6; unclear D gene. The CDR3 sequence is 14 residues long. V was clipped by 2 bases and J by 8 bases, with 10 bases between them. Germline CDR1 SGHTA, CDR2 FQGNSA. DNA for the CDR3: TGTGCCAGCAGCTTAATAGGTCGGGATTCACCCCTCCACTTT. It encodes CASSLIGRDSPLHF.

The chain couples TRBV28 to TRBJ2-3, with D perhaps TRBD2 (7 bases). The CDR3 has 17 amino acids. V was cut by 4 bases and J by 2 bases, with 19 bases left in between. CDR1 is MDHEN, CDR2 SYDVKM, per germline. For the CDR3, the DNA is TGTGCCAGCAGTTCTCCCGTGGGGGGGCGGATCACAGATACGCAGTATTTT. Translation gives CASSSPVGGRITDTQYF.

The CDR3 DNA reads TGTGCCAGCAGCCTATCGACAGGACAAGAGACCCAGTACTTC. As protein: CASSLSTGQETQYF. The chain uses TRBV11-2 and TRBJ2-5; D may be TRBD1 (6 bases). In germline, CDR1 is SGHAT, CDR2 FQNNGV. V shed 5 bases and J shed 2 bases, with 12 bases lying between them. CDR3 size: 14 residues.

The chain uses TRBV11-2 and TRBJ2-2; a weak D match, TRBD2 (5 bases). The length of the CDR3 is 16 residues. CDR1 is SGHAT and CDR2 is FQNNGV in the germline V gene. The ends were cut back, 1 base at V and 3 bases at J, with 12 bases in the middle. In DNA form, the CDR3 reads TGTGCCAGCAGCTTAGGTATTACTAGTTACACCGGGGAGCTGTTTTTT. Its translation: CASSLGITSYTGELFF. Full variable domain (remainder filled in from reference TRBV11-2 and TRBJ2-2): EAGVAQSPRYKIIEKRQSVAFWCNPISGHATLYWYQQILGQGPKLLIQFQNNGVVDDSQLPKDRFSAERLKGVDSTLKIQPAKLEDSAVYLCASSLGITSYTGELFFGEGSRLTVL.

This chain joins TRBV20-1 and TRBJ2-1; possibly TRBD1 for D (7 bases). Between the trimmed V and J ends, which lost 6 bases and 7 bases, there was a span of 19 bases. Germline-derived CDR1 and CDR2 are DFQATT and SNEGSKA (reference sequence). The CDR3 is made up of 14 amino acids. CDR3 DNA: TGCAGTGCCCCGCGACAGGGAGGTTTGAATGAGCAGTTCTTC. Translation gives CSAPRQGGLNEQFF.

With respect to this clonotype: A much larger clone sits a single nucleotide away, making a read error possible. The CDR3 sequence: CASSLEGKGTQNIQYF. DNA of the CDR3: TGCGCCAGCAGCTTGGAAGGTAAGGGGACCCAAAACATTCAGTACTTC. This rearrangement joins TRBV5-1 to TRBJ2-4, with D perhaps matching TRBD1 or TRBD2 (5 bases each). Deletions cut 0 bases from V and 5 bases from J, with 15 bases between. The CDR3 length is 16 residues. CDR1 and CDR2 (germline): SGHRS, YFSETQ.

This clonotype was detected ten times or more. The genes are TRBV6-5 and TRBJ1-2; weak D call: TRBD1 (5 bases). V shed 5 bases and J shed 4 bases, with 14 bases lying between them. CDR3 length: 14 residues. Germline CDR1 reads MNHEY; CDR2 reads SVGAGI. The CDR3 bases are TGTGCCAGCAGTACCCCCCAGGGAACCTATGGCTACACCTTC. Its translation is CASSTPQGTYGYTF.

This rearrangement joins TRBV5-8 to TRBJ1-1, with D perhaps TRBD1 (5 bases). V shed 3 bases and J shed 0 bases, with 24 bases lying between them. CDR3 size: 19 residues. Germline values: CDR1 SGHTS, CDR2 YDEGEE. CDR3 sequence (DNA): TGTGCCAGCAGCTCCCCATTCCCTAGGGGAAATTGGTTGAACACTGAAGCTTTCTTT. It yields the protein CASSSPFPRGNWLNTEAFF.

This clonotype has just a few counts. The chain employs TRBV4-3 and TRBJ1-4; the D is unclear. There are 13 residues in the CDR3. V gave up 5 bases and J gave up 6 bases, with 10 bases separating them. The germline V gene encodes CDR1 LGHNA and CDR2 YSLEER. CDR3 sequence reads: CASSSGIYEKLFF. CDR3 coding DNA: TGCGCCAGCAGCTCCGGGATTTATGAAAAACTGTTTTTT.

This clonotype was recorded many times. The chain couples TRBV29-1 to TRBJ2-3; TRBD1 matches at 11 bases. Trimming at V came to 3 bases and at J to 6 bases, leaving 5 bases not matched to a gene. Germline lookup yields CDR1 SQVTM and CDR2 ANQGSEA. There are 14 residues in the CDR3. The CDR3 DNA is TGCAGCGTTGATCCTGGGGACAGGGGGGATACGCAGTATTTT. It is translated as CSVDPGDRGDTQYF.

This clonotype occurred a few times. The V gene is TRBV12-3 or TRBV12-4, the J gene TRBJ2-4; no firm D call. Trimming removed 3 bases at V and 5 bases at J, with 8 bases between. CDR3 length equals 13 residues. The CDR3 region has the DNA TGTGCCAGCAGTTTTAATAGCCAAAACATTCAGTACTTC. Protein: CASSFNSQNIQYF.

This clonotype was seen many times. V is TRBV11-2 and J is TRBJ2-2; no clear D. The ends were cut back, 6 bases at V and 0 bases at J, with 8 bases in the middle. The CDR3 is 14 residues long. Germline lookup yields CDR1 SGHAT and CDR2 FQNNGV. CDR3 protein: CASRLGPNTGELFF. The CDR3 bases are TGTGCCAGCAGACTGGGCCCGAACACCGGGGAGCTGTTTTTT. The variable domain in full, with the rest retrieved from reference TRBV11-2 and TRBJ2-2, is EAGVAQSPRYKIIEKRQSVAFWCNPISGHATLYWYQQILGQGPKLLIQFQNNGVVDDSQLPKDRFSAERLKGVDSTLKIQPAKLEDSAVYLCASRLGPNTGELFFGEGSRLTVL.

The table lists this clonotype with a few counts. In DNA, the CDR3 is TGTGCCAGCAGTCCAGGGACTAGCGTCGGCCGGGAGCTGTTTTTT. Translation: CASSPGTSVGRELFF. The chain joins TRBV27 to TRBJ2-2; TRBD2 agrees at 10 bases. The length of the CDR3 is 15 residues. The germline gives CDR1 MNHEY, CDR2 SMNVEV (reference sequence). With 5 bases clipped from V and 9 bases from J, the junction kept 9 bases outside the gene matches.

The table lists this clonotype with many counts. The genes are TRBV9 and TRBJ2-5; D is unclear. CDR1 and CDR2 from the germline V gene are SGDLS and YYNGEE. CDR3 length equals 14 residues. The V end was cut by 4 bases, the J end by 2 bases, with 12 bases between. The CDR3: CASSPPLGQETQYF. The CDR3 coding sequence is TGTGCCAGCAGCCCCCCTCTCGGGCAAGAGACCCAGTACTTC. Looking up the rest from reference TRBV9 and TRBJ2-5 gives the full variable domain: DSGVTQTPKHLITATGQRVTLRCSPRSGDLSVYWYQQSLDQGLQFLIQYYNGEERAKGNILERFSAQQFPDLHSELNLSSLELGDSALYFCASSPPLGQETQYFGPGTRLLVL.

The gene calls are TRBV5-1 and TRBJ2-4; D is unclear. Trimming removed 1 base at V and 0 bases at J, with 11 bases between. The CDR3 has 16 amino acids. Looked up from germline, CDR1 is SGHRS and CDR2 is YFSETQ. This CDR3 is CASSLSVSGAKNIQYF. As DNA, the CDR3 is TGCGCCAGCAGCTTGTCGGTTTCGGGAGCCAAAAACATTCAGTACTTC.

The chain is built from TRBV18 and TRBJ2-1; maybe TRBD2 (5 bases). This CDR3 contains 14 residues. Germline values: CDR1 KGHSH, CDR2 LQKENI. V was trimmed by 8 bases and J by 5 bases, leaving 16 bases between them. As DNA, the CDR3 is TGTGCCAGCCTATCGGGTTCGGGAAACAATGAGCAGTTCTTC. This translates into CASLSGSGNNEQFF.

This clonotype was counted ten times or more. The chain uses TRBV21-1 and TRBJ2-1; the DNA was not used to check the table's D call, TRBD1. TRBV21-1 is recorded as a pseudogene. The CDR3 totals 15 residues. The CDR3 coding sequence is TGTGCCAGCAGCAAATACTGGCGGGGGCTCCTCGAGCAGTTCTTC. The encoded protein is CASSKYWRGLLEQFF.